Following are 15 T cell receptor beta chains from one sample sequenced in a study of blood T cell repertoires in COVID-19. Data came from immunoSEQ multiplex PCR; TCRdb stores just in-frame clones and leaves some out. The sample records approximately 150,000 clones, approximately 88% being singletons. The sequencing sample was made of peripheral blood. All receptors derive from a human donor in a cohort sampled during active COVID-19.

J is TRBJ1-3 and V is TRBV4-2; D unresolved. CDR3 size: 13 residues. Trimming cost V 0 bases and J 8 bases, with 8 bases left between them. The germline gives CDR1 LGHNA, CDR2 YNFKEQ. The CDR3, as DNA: TGTGCCAGCAGCCAAGATCGAGGAGACACCATATATTTT. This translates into CASSQDRGDTIYF.

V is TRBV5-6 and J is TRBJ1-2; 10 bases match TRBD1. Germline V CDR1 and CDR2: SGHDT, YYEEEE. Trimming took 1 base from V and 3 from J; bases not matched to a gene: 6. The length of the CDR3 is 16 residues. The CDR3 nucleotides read TGTGCCAGCAGCTTGTTAGGAGGACAGGGGGACTATGGCTACACCTTC. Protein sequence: CASSLLGGQGDYGYTF.

The CDR3 is CATSRDPQIQETQYF. The CDR3 DNA follows: TGTGCCACCAGCAGAGATCCACAGATCCAAGAGACCCAGTACTTC. The gene calls are TRBV15 and TRBJ2-5; no clear D. In germline, CDR1 is LNHNV, CDR2 YYDKDF (reference sequence). Trimming took off 0 bases at V and 1 base at J, with 9 bases between the two ends. The length of the CDR3 is 15 residues. The full variable domain, completed using reference TRBV15 and TRBJ2-5, is DAMVIQNPRYQVTQFGKPVTLSCSQTLNHNVMYWYQQKSSQAPKLLFHYYDKDFNNEADTPDNFQSRRPNTSFCFLDIRSPGLGDTAMYLCATSRDPQIQETQYFGPGTRLLVL.

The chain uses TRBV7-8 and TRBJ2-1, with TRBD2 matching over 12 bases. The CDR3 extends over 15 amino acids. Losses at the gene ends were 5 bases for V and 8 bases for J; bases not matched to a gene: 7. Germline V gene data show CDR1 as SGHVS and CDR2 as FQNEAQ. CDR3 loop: CASSTRLAGVYEQFF. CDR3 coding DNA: TGTGCCAGCAGCACACGACTAGCGGGAGTTTATGAGCAGTTCTTC.

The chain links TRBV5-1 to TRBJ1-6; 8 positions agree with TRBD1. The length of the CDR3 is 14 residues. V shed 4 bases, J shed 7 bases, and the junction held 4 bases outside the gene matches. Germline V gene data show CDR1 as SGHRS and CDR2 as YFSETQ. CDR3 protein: CASSAGQVNSPLHF. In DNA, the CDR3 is TGCGCCAGCAGCGCGGGACAGGTCAATTCACCCCTCCACTTT.

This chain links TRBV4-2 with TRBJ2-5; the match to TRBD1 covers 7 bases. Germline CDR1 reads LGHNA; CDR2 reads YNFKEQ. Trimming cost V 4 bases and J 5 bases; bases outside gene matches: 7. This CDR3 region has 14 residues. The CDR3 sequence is CASSPYRGAETQYF. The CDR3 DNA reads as TGTGCCAGCAGCCCTTACAGGGGTGCCGAGACCCAGTACTTC.

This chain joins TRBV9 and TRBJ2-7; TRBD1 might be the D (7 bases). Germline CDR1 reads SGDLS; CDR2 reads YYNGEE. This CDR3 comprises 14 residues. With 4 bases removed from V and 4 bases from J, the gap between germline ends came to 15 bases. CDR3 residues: CASSPQTGRYEQYV. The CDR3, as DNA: TGTGCCAGCAGCCCCCAGACAGGGAGGTACGAGCAGTACGTC.

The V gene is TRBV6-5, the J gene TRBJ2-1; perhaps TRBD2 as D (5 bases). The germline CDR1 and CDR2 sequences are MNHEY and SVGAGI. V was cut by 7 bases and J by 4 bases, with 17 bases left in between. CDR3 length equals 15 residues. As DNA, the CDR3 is TGTGCCAGCATAGAGGTGTTCGGGATATACAATGAGCAGTTCTTC. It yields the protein CASIEVFGIYNEQFF.

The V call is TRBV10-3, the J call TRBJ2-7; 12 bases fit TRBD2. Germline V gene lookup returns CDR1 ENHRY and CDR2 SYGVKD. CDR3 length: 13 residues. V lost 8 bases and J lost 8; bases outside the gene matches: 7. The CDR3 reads CAISGTSGSKQYV. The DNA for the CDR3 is TGTGCCATCTCAGGGACTAGCGGGTCAAAGCAGTACGTC.

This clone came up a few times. In nucleotides, the CDR3 is TGTGCCAGCAGCTTGAGGGCCGGGGAGCAGTTCTTC. Translation: CASSLRAGEQFF. The chain recombines TRBV7-2 with TRBJ2-1, with TRBD2 as a possible D gene (5 bases). V was pared by 3 bases and J by 10 bases, with 10 bases between. The CDR3 is 12 amino acids. CDR1 SGHTA and CDR2 FQGNSA come from the germline V gene.

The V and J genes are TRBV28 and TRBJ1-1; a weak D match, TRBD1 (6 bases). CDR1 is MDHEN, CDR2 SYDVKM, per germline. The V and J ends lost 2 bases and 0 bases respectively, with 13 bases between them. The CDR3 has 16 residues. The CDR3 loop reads CASSLTSTGMNTEAFF. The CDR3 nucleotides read TGTGCCAGCAGTTTAACATCAACAGGGATGAACACTGAAGCTTTCTTT.

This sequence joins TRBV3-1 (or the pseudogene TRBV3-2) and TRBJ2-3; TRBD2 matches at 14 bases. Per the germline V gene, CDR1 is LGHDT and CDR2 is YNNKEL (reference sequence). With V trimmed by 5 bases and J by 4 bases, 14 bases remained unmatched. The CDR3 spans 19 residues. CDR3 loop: CASSEMGGLAGEVADTQYF. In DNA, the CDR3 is TGTGCCAGCAGCGAAATGGGGGGACTAGCGGGAGAGGTGGCAGATACGCAGTATTTT.

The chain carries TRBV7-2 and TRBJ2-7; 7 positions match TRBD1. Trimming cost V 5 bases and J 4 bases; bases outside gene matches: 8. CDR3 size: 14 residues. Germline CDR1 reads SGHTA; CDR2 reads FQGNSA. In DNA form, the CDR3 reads TGTGCCAGCAGCCCCATGACAGGGTCTTACGAGCAGTACGTC. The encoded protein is CASSPMTGSYEQYV.

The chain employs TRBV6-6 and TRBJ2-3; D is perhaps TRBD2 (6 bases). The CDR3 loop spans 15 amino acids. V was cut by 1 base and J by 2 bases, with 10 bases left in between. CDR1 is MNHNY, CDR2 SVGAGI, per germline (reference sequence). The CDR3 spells CASSYFGGTTDTQYF. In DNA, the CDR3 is TGTGCCAGCAGTTACTTCGGGGGAACCACAGATACGCAGTATTTT.

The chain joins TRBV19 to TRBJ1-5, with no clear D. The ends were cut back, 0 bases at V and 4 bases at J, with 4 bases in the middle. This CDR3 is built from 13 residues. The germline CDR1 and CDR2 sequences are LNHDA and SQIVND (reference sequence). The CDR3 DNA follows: TGTGCCAGTAGTATAGACCTTAATCAGCCCCAGCATTTT. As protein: CASSIDLNQPQHF.